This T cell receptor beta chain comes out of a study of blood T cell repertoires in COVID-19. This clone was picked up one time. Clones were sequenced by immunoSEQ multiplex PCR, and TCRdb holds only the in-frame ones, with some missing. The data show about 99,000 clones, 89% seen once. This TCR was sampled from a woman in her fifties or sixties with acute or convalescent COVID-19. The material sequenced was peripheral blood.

CDR3 in amino acids: CASSSLAGDEQFF. The CDR3 bases are TGCGCCAGCAGCTCGTTAGCGGGAGATGAGCAGTTCTTC. This chain uses TRBV5-1 with TRBJ2-1, with 9 bases that match TRBD2. This CDR3 is built from 13 residues. The germline gives CDR1 SGHRS, CDR2 YFSETQ. The V and J ends lost 3 bases and 8 bases, in that order; junction bases with no gene match: 3.